This TCR beta chain was recorded in a study of T cell responses to AZD1222 COVID-19 vaccine. Findings and caveats of the study: It was only a handful of AZD1222 recipients who were seropositive at baseline. Repertoire samples came only from after the peak T cell response.

TCRdb keeps only in-frame clones here, not all; method: immunoSEQ multiplex PCR. The table lists around 150,000 clones, approximately 90% of them singletons. In the case of this clone: Its cognate antigen is unknown.

Whether given at about 4 or about 12 weeks, second doses were pooled. Trimming cost V 2 bases and J 5 bases, with 15 bases left between them. CDR3 length: 15 residues. Germline assignment: CDR1 MNHNS and CDR2 SASEGT. This sequence was found in an adult who received the AZD1222 COVID-19 vaccine. V gene TRBV6-1 combines with J gene TRBJ2-5, with D uncertain. The specimen was peripheral blood, collected 28 days after the second AZD1222 dose. CDR3 sequence: CASSELAAIRETQYF. The CDR3 nucleotides are TGTGCCAGCAGTGAATTGGCGGCCATCAGGGAGACCCAGTACTTC.